These 12 T cell receptor beta chains originate from one sample sequenced in a study of shared clonotypes between healthy human individuals (TCRdb year 2020). CD8 naive samples were CD45RO-negative cells positively selected for CCR7, giving a CD45RA+CCR7+ population that excluded TemRA cells. To prepare the library, the immunoSEQ multiplex PCR assay was applied. In TCRdb, the immuneACCESS table is reduced to in-frame sequences with V and J assigned. These tables do not hold every clone; where another copy was compared, an unresolved V gene accounts for under half, and the others remain unexplained. In this sample the table shows around 2,000,000 clones, approximately 94% of which occur a single time. The ten most abundant clones make up about 1.1% of the sample. The sample consisted of naive CD8+ T cells sorted from blood. The cell subset or site label for this specimen denotes: CD45RA+CCR7+. These receptors were obtained from a man aged 18 to 35 in good health.

The chain carries TRBV9 and TRBJ1-2, with 9 bases identical to TRBD1. With V trimmed by 4 bases and J by 4 bases, 11 bases remained unmatched. CDR1 and CDR2 from the germline V gene are SGDLS and YYNGEE. The CDR3 extends over 16 amino acids. The CDR3 is CASSLEKDRGGYGYTF. In nucleotides, the CDR3 is TGTGCCAGCAGCCTCGAAAAGGACAGGGGCGGCTATGGCTACACCTTC.

This chain joins TRBV7-2 and TRBJ2-3, with 8 bases aligning to TRBD2. Germline loops: CDR1 SGHTA, CDR2 FQGNSA. V shed 4 bases and J 5 bases; nucleotides not matched to a gene: 11. CDR3 length: 16 amino acids. The CDR3 is CASSSSGTRLRDTQYF. CDR3 bases: TGTGCCAGCAGCTCCTCCGGGACTAGATTGCGAGATACGCAGTATTTT.

The V and J genes are TRBV28 and TRBJ1-1, with TRBD1 matching over 9 bases. Germline assignment: CDR1 MDHEN and CDR2 SYDVKM. The CDR3 is 15 residues long. V lost 5 bases to trimming and J lost 9 bases; unmatched junction nucleotides: 13. The CDR3 sequence is CASSTPSGTGPQAFF. In DNA form, the CDR3 reads TGTGCCAGCAGTACACCTTCCGGGACAGGGCCGCAAGCTTTCTTT.

The chain is built from TRBV6-1 and TRBJ1-2; no clear D gene. The CDR3 totals 12 residues. V lost 1 base to trimming and J lost 6 bases, with 6 bases between them. Germline V gene sequence: CDR1 MNHNS, CDR2 SASEGT. As DNA, the CDR3 is TGTGCCAGCAGTGAAGAAGGGAATGGCTACACCTTC. This translates into CASSEEGNGYTF.

This chain connects TRBV30 to TRBJ2-5; D gene uncertain. This CDR3 has 12 residues. Trimming took 8 bases from V and 4 from J, leaving 14 bases between them. Germline V gives CDR1 GTSNPN, CDR2 SVGIG (reference sequence). The CDR3: CASDPSLETQYF. DNA for the CDR3: TGTGCCAGCGACCCTTCCCTAGAGACCCAGTACTTC.

This chain uses TRBV19 with TRBJ2-1, with 7 positions matching TRBD1. Germline lookup yields CDR1 LNHDA and CDR2 SQIVND (reference sequence). Losses at the gene ends were 7 bases for V and 0 bases for J; bases not matched to a gene: 6. This CDR3 contains 15 residues. CDR3 coding DNA: TGTGCCAGTACCCCGACAGGGAGCTCCTACAATGAGCAGTTCTTC. This gives the protein CASTPTGSSYNEQFF. Drawing the rest from reference TRBV19 and TRBJ2-1, the complete variable domain is DGGITQSPKYLFRKEGQNVTLSCEQNLNHDAMYWYRQDPGQGLRLIYYSQIVNDFQKGDIAEGYSVSREKKESFPLTVTSAQKNPTAFYLCASTPTGSSYNEQFFGPGTRLTVL.

The rearrangement joins TRBV4-1 to TRBJ2-4, with 8 bases aligning to TRBD1. After removal of 4 bases from V and 9 bases from J, the junction contained 5 bases not matched to a gene. CDR3 length equals 13 residues. Germline V CDR1 and CDR2: MGHRA, YSYEKL. CDR3 loop: CASSLGQGVIQYF. CDR3 DNA: TGCGCCAGCAGCCTAGGACAGGGAGTCATTCAGTACTTC.

The rearrangement links TRBV6-1 to TRBJ2-2; D is ambiguous. This CDR3 comprises 12 residues. Trimming cost V 3 bases and J 6 bases, with 5 bases left between them. The germline gives CDR1 MNHNS, CDR2 SASEGT. This chain's CDR3 is CASSDVPGELFF. The CDR3, as DNA: TGTGCCAGCAGTGACGTGCCCGGGGAGCTGTTTTTT.

The chain employs TRBV27 and TRBJ1-2, with D possibly being TRBD1 (6 bases). Trimming removed 5 bases at V and 3 bases at J, with 13 bases between. This CDR3 has 14 amino acids. Germline CDR1 is MNHEY and CDR2 is SMNVEV (reference sequence). CDR3 residues: CASSGGHIDYGYTF. The CDR3 nucleotides read TGTGCCAGCAGTGGGGGACATATAGACTATGGCTACACCTTC.

This clone appeared a single time. The V call is TRBV6-5, the J call TRBJ2-5; no firm D call. The CDR3 spans 13 residues. Per the germline V gene, CDR1 is MNHEY and CDR2 is SVGAGI. V was clipped by 4 bases and J by 2 bases, with 8 bases between them. CDR3 in amino acids: CASSSRGQETQYF. The CDR3 DNA reads as TGTGCCAGCAGTTCCCGAGGTCAAGAGACCCAGTACTTC.

Remarks on this clone: The sample contains more than one DNA sequence encoding this CDR3. Here the CDR3 reads CASSLVGENYEQYF. In DNA form, the CDR3 reads TGCGCCAGCAGCTTGGTAGGGGAAAACTACGAGCAGTACTTC. The rearrangement links TRBV5-1 to TRBJ2-7, with D possibly TRBD1 on 5 matching bases. The CDR3 runs 14 residues. V lost 0 bases and J 3 bases, leaving 10 bases between the germline ends. Germline CDR1 is SGHRS and CDR2 is YFSETQ.

The rearrangement uses TRBV11-3 and TRBJ2-7; 7 bases align to TRBD1. There are 14 residues in the CDR3. The V gene's germline CDR1 is SGHNT and CDR2 YENEEA. Losses at the gene ends were 5 bases for V and 2 bases for J; bases not matched to a gene: 6. The CDR3 coding sequence is TGTGCCAGCAGCCTGGACAGGACAACCTACGAGCAGTACTTC. This translates into CASSLDRTTYEQYF.